This T cell receptor beta chain was observed in a study of early T cells in non-severe SARS-CoV-2 infection. The table lists this clonotype with many counts. One junction end does not reproduce the germline sequence, and a read error may be involved. The CDR3 has 12 residues. Germline lookup yields CDR1 MNHEY and CDR2 SVGEGT. TCRdb recomputed calls from the 5' RACE reads with MiXCR, one row per CDR3 protein. The sample has 20,000 to 30,000 distinct CDR3 sequences, roughly 6% seen once. The sequenced material came from whole blood. The genes are TRBV6-2 or TRBV6-3 and TRBJ2-1; D is undetermined. The clonotype comes from an adult who was a healthcare worker with PCR-confirmed SARS-CoV-2 infection or an uninfected control (not recorded which). CDR3 in DNA: TGTGCCAGCAGATACTCCTACAATGAGCAGTTCTTC. Protein product: CASRYSYNEQFF.